This T cell receptor beta chain was identified in a study of blood T cell repertoires in COVID-19. TCRdb's copy holds only in-frame clones and misses some; the assay was immunoSEQ multiplex PCR. The sample includes 130,000 to 150,000 clones, approximately 90% of them seen just once. V was trimmed by 5 bases and J by 6 bases, leaving 8 bases between them. This CDR3 is 12 amino acids long. Germline values: CDR1 MDHEN, CDR2 SYDVKM. Participants spanned ages about 18 to 90 years and resided in about 24 US areas. The source is a woman aged 25 to 39 with acute COVID-19. Source material: PBMCs or T cells enriched from blood (not recorded which). This sequence joins TRBV28 and TRBJ1-3; D gene uncertain. CDR3 amino acids: CASSLPPNTIYF. DNA for the CDR3: TGTGCCAGCAGTCTACCACCAAACACCATATATTTT.